What follows describes a single TCR beta chain. Seattle's cohort entered during active infection and was followed longitudinally. Per the original methods: Reference gene primer amplification gave nucleated cell count estimates. Only in-frame clones appear in the TCRdb table, and some are missing; sequencing was by immunoSEQ multiplex PCR. V and J calls plus clone size are reproduced from that table; the DNA served to infer D and trimming. The data hold about 64,000 clones, with 88% observed a single time. This sample is part of a study of blood T cell repertoires in COVID-19. In the study overall: Samples came from the United States, Italy and Spain, spanning acute and convalescent COVID-19. The cDNA or gDNA used as material had been derived from T cells, B-cell-depleted T cells, or PBMCs.

V lost 5 bases and J lost 3, with 10 bases in between. From germline, CDR1 is MNHEY and CDR2 SVGAGI. The CDR3 is 14 residues long. Sequenced input: peripheral blood. This TCR was sampled from a woman in her fifties or sixties with COVID-19, enrolled during active disease. The chain joins TRBV6-5 to TRBJ1-4; D not certain. CDR3 sequence reads: CASSPDWANEKLFF. The CDR3 coding sequence is TGTGCCAGCAGTCCCGACTGGGCTAATGAAAAACTGTTTTTT.